This TCR beta chain was captured by sequencing in a study of T-cell reconstitution after alpha-beta-depleted transplantation in children. Study observations and caveats: Surviving thymic progenitors and recipient T cells were the source of high TCRbeta diversity at day 60 in some patients. After transplant, at about two months, alpha-beta T cells were reportedly derived from several hundred expanded graft clones. A year had passed since transplant, and T-cell counts and diversity by then came mostly from newly produced T cells.

Construction of the TCRbeta library involved unique molecular identifiers. TCRdb itself ran the PCR reads through MiXCR, one entry per CDR3 protein. The table lists 120,000 to 150,000 distinct CDR3 sequences, about 9% of them singletons. The CDR3 loop spans 16 amino acids. The germline V gene has CDR1 SGDLS and CDR2 YYNGEE. Germline trimming cut 3 bases from V and 5 bases from J; bases unmatched to any gene: 11. The table lists this clonotype with many counts. Its antigen is currently unknown. This clonotype was sampled from a female patient aged 2-15 years who had a stem cell transplant for congenital amegakaryocytic thrombocytopenia, so the T cells may come from the graft donor. The chain carries TRBV9 and TRBJ2-1, with 7 bases that match TRBD2. Sequences were derived from PBMCs, mostly from graft donor cells, sampled 180 days after TCRalphabeta/CD19-depleted stem cell transplant. CDR3 nucleotides: TGTGCCAGCAGCGGGGATGTGCTAGCGGCCCACAATGAGCAGTTCTTC. Its protein is CASSGDVLAAHNEQFF.